These 24 T cell receptor beta chains came from one sample sequenced in a study of metastatic and nonmetastatic thyroid tumors. Using MiXCR, TCRdb re-called clones from the PCR reads. The top ten hold approximately 22% of the sample, which has approximately 35,000 clones, roughly a third seen once. Every patient underwent thyroid surgery untreated. Sequencing input: tumor tissue. Receptors were obtained from a female donor with papillary thyroid cancer or a benign thyroid nodule (not recorded which). Some clones in this sample may be carry-over from other donors' samples.

The chain combines TRBV11-3 with TRBJ2-7; a weak D match, TRBD2 (5 bases). V lost 1 base to trimming and J lost 6 bases, with 16 bases between them. The CDR3 contains 15 residues. Germline V gene data show CDR1 as SGHNT and CDR2 as YENEEA. The CDR3 sequence is CASSLGPLAEGEQYF. The CDR3 DNA reads TGTGCCAGCAGCTTAGGTCCGCTAGCCGAGGGCGAGCAGTACTTC.

This clone was counted only a few times. The rearrangement joins TRBV12-3 or TRBV12-4 to TRBJ2-7; no clear D. The CDR3 covers 11 residues. V shed 3 bases and J shed 6 bases, with 6 bases lying between them. Here the CDR3 reads CASSFLGEQYF. CDR3 DNA sequence: TGTGCCAGCAGTTTCCTGGGCGAGCAGTACTTC.

V is TRBV30 and J is TRBJ2-1; D is unclear. V lost 4 bases and J 5 bases, leaving 12 bases between the germline ends. The germline CDR1 and CDR2 sequences are GTSNPN and SVGIG (reference sequence). This CDR3 spans 13 amino acids. The CDR3 DNA sequence: TGTGCCTGGATAGGAAACTCTAACAATGAGCAGTTCTTC. Translated, it gives CAWIGNSNNEQFF.

This clone was counted only a few times. The chain couples TRBV11-1 to TRBJ1-1; D uncertain. Germline lookup yields CDR1 SGHAT and CDR2 FQDESV (reference sequence). The length of the CDR3 is 14 residues. The V and J ends lost 2 bases and 6 bases respectively, with 13 bases between them. The CDR3 region is CASSLRSGLAEAFF. The CDR3 nucleotides read TGTGCCAGCAGCTTAAGGTCGGGGTTAGCTGAAGCTTTCTTT.

This chain connects TRBV7-3 to TRBJ2-7; D may be TRBD2 (5 bases). CDR3 length equals 15 residues. The germline V and J ends were trimmed by 1 base and 3 bases, with 13 bases remaining between them. CDR1 SGHTA and CDR2 FQGTGA come from the germline V gene. This CDR3 reads CASSLSTGLGYEQYF. The CDR3, as DNA: TGTGCCAGCAGCTTAAGTACGGGATTAGGCTACGAGCAGTACTTC.

This rearrangement joins TRBV12-3 or TRBV12-4 to TRBJ2-5; D uncertain. V was trimmed by 2 bases and J by 10 bases, leaving 11 bases between them. This CDR3 has 12 amino acids. The CDR3 region is CASSLKPGDQYF. The CDR3 bases are TGTGCCAGCAGTTTAAAACCTGGGGACCAGTACTTC.

This clone was picked up many times. This chain connects TRBV6-5 to TRBJ2-5; D uncertain. Deletions cut 0 bases from V and 1 base from J, with 0 bases between. Germline-derived CDR1 and CDR2 are MNHEY and SVGAGI. This CDR3 region has 12 residues. The chain's CDR3 is CASSYSQETQYF. Written as DNA, the CDR3 is TGTGCCAGCAGTTACTCCCAAGAGACCCAGTACTTC.

This clone ranks as large (0.1 to 1%). V gene TRBV28 combines with J gene TRBJ2-7; TRBD2 matches 8 bases. Germline V gives CDR1 MDHEN, CDR2 SYDVKM. This CDR3 has 15 amino acids. Unmatched junction bases numbered 10, after V lost 6 bases and J lost 3 bases. This CDR3 reads CASRTRGSGNYEQYF. DNA of the CDR3: TGTGCCAGCAGGACTCGGGGTAGCGGGAACTACGAGCAGTACTTC.

V gene TRBV20-1 combines with J gene TRBJ2-7; D remains unclear. The V gene's germline CDR1 is DFQATT and CDR2 SNEGSKA (reference sequence). Trimming removed 0 bases from V and 2 bases from J, with 14 bases in between. The CDR3 is 15 amino acids. The CDR3 loop is CSARDLRHPTYEQYF. CDR3 nucleotide sequence: TGCAGTGCTAGAGATTTGAGGCACCCTACCTACGAGCAGTACTTC.

The chain has TRBV10-3 and TRBJ2-2; 15 nucleotides agree with TRBD2. CDR3 length: 16 residues. Germline CDR1 is ENHRY and CDR2 is SYGVKD. The trim removed 5 bases at V and 4 bases at J, leaving 2 bases unmatched. Here the CDR3 DNA reads TGTGCCATCAGTAAGGGACTAGCGGGGGGCACCGGGGAGCTGTTTTTT. Translated: CAISKGLAGGTGELFF.

The rearrangement uses TRBV7-8 and TRBJ2-1, with 8 positions matching TRBD2. With V trimmed by 1 base and J by 6 bases, 11 bases remained unmatched. In germline, CDR1 is SGHVS, CDR2 FQNEAQ. The CDR3 is 17 residues long. The CDR3 spells CASSLGVPGRAGNEQFF. CDR3 DNA: TGTGCCAGCAGCTTAGGAGTCCCCGGGAGGGCCGGCAATGAGCAGTTCTTC.

A few counts support this clone. This sample also contains other DNA sequences that code for the same CDR3. The chain combines TRBV11-2 with TRBJ2-3; 14 bases fit TRBD2. There are 16 residues in the CDR3. Germline loops: CDR1 SGHAT, CDR2 FQNNGV. Trimming at V came to 1 base and at J to 5 bases, leaving 2 bases not matched to a gene. The CDR3 nucleotides are TGTGCCAGCAGCTTAGGGGGGACTAGCGGGAGAGATACGCAGTATTTT. As protein: CASSLGGTSGRDTQYF.

The chain links TRBV27 to TRBJ1-2; D remains unclear. The CDR3 sequence is 15 residues long. Germline assignment: CDR1 MNHEY and CDR2 SMNVEV (reference sequence). Trimming took off 0 bases at V and 2 bases at J, with 10 bases between the two ends. The CDR3 DNA follows: TGTGCCAGCAGTTTATCGGTAGGCGAGAACTATGGCTACACCTTC. Protein sequence: CASSLSVGENYGYTF.

The chain links TRBV6-2 or TRBV6-3 to TRBJ2-5; D is possibly TRBD2 (6 bases). Germline loops: CDR1 MNHEY, CDR2 SVGEGT. Between the trimmed V and J ends, which lost 4 bases and 5 bases, there was a span of 8 bases. The CDR3 has 12 residues. The CDR3 nucleotides are TGTGCCAGCAGTTGGGACTCGGAGACCCAGTACTTC. It yields the protein CASSWDSETQYF.

V usage is TRBV19 and J usage is TRBJ1-2, with D perhaps matching TRBD1 (5 bases). CDR3 length: 16 residues. V lost 0 bases and J lost 8, with 19 bases in between. CDR1 is LNHDA and CDR2 is SQIVND in the germline V gene (reference sequence). Here the CDR3 reads CASSIDPPTQNRGYTF. DNA of the CDR3: TGTGCCAGTAGTATAGACCCGCCTACTCAGAACAGGGGCTACACCTTC.

J is TRBJ2-3 and V is TRBV20-1; D not certain. Germline lookup yields CDR1 DFQATT and CDR2 SNEGSKA (reference sequence). The CDR3 spans 14 residues. Trimming left V 6 bases short and J 4 bases short, with 17 bases between. The chain's CDR3 is CSARRRTGADTQYF. The CDR3 region has the DNA TGCAGTGCCCGGCGAAGAACTGGCGCAGATACGCAGTATTTT.

This clone was observed once. The CDR3 here is CASSLTIKDTQYF. The DNA for the CDR3 is TGTGCCAGCAGCTTAACGATTAAAGATACGCAGTATTTT. The chain recombines TRBV13 with TRBJ2-3; D is undetermined. The CDR3 consists of 13 residues. Trimming shortened V by 2 bases and J by 5 bases, and 8 bases separated the two germline ends. Germline V gene lookup returns CDR1 PRHDT and CDR2 FYEKMQ (reference sequence).

In nucleotides, the CDR3 is TGCAGTGCTAGAGACGGGAACTCCTACGAGCAGTACTTC. It is translated as CSARDGNSYEQYF. The chain has TRBV20-1 and TRBJ2-7; a possible D gene is TRBD2 (5 bases). Per the germline V gene, CDR1 is DFQATT and CDR2 is SNEGSKA (reference sequence). Trimming removed 0 bases from V and 0 bases from J, with 6 bases in between. The length of the CDR3 is 13 residues.

Details on this clone: One junction end does not reproduce the germline sequence, and a read error may be involved. The J gene is TRBJ2-5, the V gene TRBV7-7; D uncertain. Looked up from germline, CDR1 is SSHAT and CDR2 is FNYEAQ (reference sequence). The CDR3 runs to 14 residues. The CDR3 protein is CASSLGRLSETQYF. The CDR3 bases are TGTGCTAGCAGCTTAGGCAGGTTGTCCGAGACCCAGTACTTC.

V usage is TRBV19 and J usage is TRBJ2-1; D remains ambiguous. The CDR3 is 15 residues long. From germline, CDR1 is LNHDA and CDR2 SQIVND (reference sequence). V was pared by 3 bases and J by 0 bases, with 9 bases between. Written as DNA, the CDR3 is TGTGCCAGTAGTATTGGGATTGCCTCCTACAATGAGCAGTTCTTC. Translation: CASSIGIASYNEQFF. Filled out from reference TRBV19 and TRBJ2-1, the complete variable domain reads DGGITQSPKYLFRKEGQNVTLSCEQNLNHDAMYWYRQDPGQGLRLIYYSQIVNDFQKGDIAEGYSVSREKKESFPLTVTSAQKNPTAFYLCASSIGIASYNEQFFGPGTRLTVL.

J is TRBJ1-2 and V is TRBV7-9, with TRBD1 matching over 7 bases. This CDR3 spans 14 amino acids. The ends lost 4 bases at V and 6 bases at J; junction bases unmatched: 8. CDR1 SEHNR and CDR2 FQNEAQ come from the germline V gene (reference sequence). The chain's CDR3 is CASSYQPGTDGYTF. CDR3 bases: TGTGCCAGCAGCTATCAACCCGGGACAGATGGCTACACCTTC. The variable domain in full, with the rest retrieved from reference TRBV7-9 and TRBJ1-2, is DTGVSQNPRHKITKRGQNVTFRCDPISEHNRLYWYRQTLGQGPEFLTYFQNEAQLEKSRLLSDRFSAERPKGSFSTLEIQRTEQGDSAMYLCASSYQPGTDGYTFGSGTRLTVV.

V is TRBV24-1 and J is TRBJ2-5; the match to TRBD1 covers 7 bases. The trim removed 2 bases at V and 5 bases at J, leaving 10 bases unmatched. This CDR3 contains 16 residues. Looked up from germline, CDR1 is KGHDR and CDR2 is SFDVKD. The CDR3 loop reads CATSDSRAGGRETQYF. CDR3 sequence (DNA): TGTGCCACCAGTGATTCTCGGGCAGGGGGAAGGGAGACCCAGTACTTC.

In its sample, this clone was seen a few times. This may come from a read error, since a much larger clone is one base off. The chain has TRBV20-1 and TRBJ1-1; no clear D gene. CDR3 length: 15 residues. The germline CDR1 and CDR2 sequences are DFQATT and SNEGSKA (reference sequence). This chain's CDR3 is CSATDPLTVNTGAFF. The CDR3 nucleotides are TGCAGTGCTACCGACCCGCTGACGGTGAACACTGGAGCTTTCTTT.

This clone has only a few counts. V is TRBV5-1 and J is TRBJ2-7; TRBD1 might be the D (6 bases). Germline lookup yields CDR1 SGHRS and CDR2 YFSETQ. V was trimmed by 4 bases and J by 0 bases, leaving 14 bases between them. The CDR3 extends over 15 amino acids. DNA for the CDR3: TGCGCCAGCAGCGGAAAGGACAGCGGCTCCTACGAGCAGTACTTC. Translating it yields CASSGKDSGSYEQYF.